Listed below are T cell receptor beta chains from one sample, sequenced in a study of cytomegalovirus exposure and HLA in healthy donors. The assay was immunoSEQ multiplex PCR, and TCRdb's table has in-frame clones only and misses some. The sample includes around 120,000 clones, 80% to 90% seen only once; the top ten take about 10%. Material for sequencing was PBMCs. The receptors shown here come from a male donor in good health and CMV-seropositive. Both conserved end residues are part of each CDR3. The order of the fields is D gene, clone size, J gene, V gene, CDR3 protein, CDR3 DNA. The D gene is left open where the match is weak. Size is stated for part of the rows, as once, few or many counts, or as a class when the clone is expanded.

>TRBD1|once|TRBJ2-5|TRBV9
CASNSGQAQETQYF
TGTGCCAGCAACTCCGGACAGGCTCAAGAGACCCAGTACTTC
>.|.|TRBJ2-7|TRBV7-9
CASNPGQRYHEQYF
TGTGCCAGCAATCCGGGACAAAGATACCACGAGCAGTACTTC
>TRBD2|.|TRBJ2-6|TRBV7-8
CASSPLAGGGGTGANVLTF
TGTGCCAGCAGCCCACTAGCGGGAGGCGGGGGTACTGGGGCCAACGTCCTGACTTTC
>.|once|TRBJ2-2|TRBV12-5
CASGLVGDAGELFF
TGTGCTAGTGGTTTGGTAGGAGACGCCGGGGAGCTGTTTTTT
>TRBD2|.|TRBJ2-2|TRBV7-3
CASSAGVAGGGELFF
TGTGCCAGCAGCGCCGGGGTAGCGGGAGGCGGGGAGTTGTTTTTT
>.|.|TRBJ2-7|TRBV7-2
CASSLAAQGSVYEQYF
TGTGCCAGCAGCTTAGCCGCCCAGGGCAGTGTCTACGAGCAGTACTTC
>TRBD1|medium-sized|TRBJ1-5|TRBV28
CASSLGQGVQPQHF
TGTGCCAGCAGTTTAGGGCAGGGGGTTCAGCCCCAGCATTTT
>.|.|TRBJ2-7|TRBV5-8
CASSRGYEQYF
TGTGCCAGCAGCAGGGGGTACGAGCAGTACTTC
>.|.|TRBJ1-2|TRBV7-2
CASSRSSHNYGYTF
TGTGCCAGCAGCCGGTCTAGCCATAACTATGGCTACACCTTC
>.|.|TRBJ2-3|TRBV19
CASSNPIAALPPDTQYF
TGTGCCAGTAGTAACCCAATAGCGGCCCTCCCCCCAGATACGCAGTATTTT